This T cell receptor beta chain was identified in a study of chemoradiotherapy in HPV16-positive cancers. Overall study results and limits: Candidate HPV-specific clones and E7-related TCR motifs grew in tumor during treatment. For HPV16-positive patients, expanding HPV-responsive T cells associated with longer recurrence-free survival.

The V and J ends lost 3 bases and 5 bases respectively, with 16 bases between them. This CDR3 is built from 15 residues. CDR1 is KGHSH, CDR2 LQKENI, per germline. About this clone: Its antigen is not identified.

The protocol was immunoSEQ multiplex PCR, while the TCRdb copy is restricted to in-frame clones and leaves out a portion. Of roughly 25,000 clones listed, roughly 94% are singletons. Sample collection was performed from a patient who underwent chemoradiotherapy. The TCR was taken from a human donor with HPV-associated anogenital cancer. V and J are TRBV18 and TRBJ1-2; D remains ambiguous. The CDR3 DNA reads as TGTGCCAGCTCACCGTCTCAAGGGTTGACTTATGGCTACACCTTC. Protein sequence: CASSPSQGLTYGYTF.